The clone carrying this TCR beta chain appeared a few times. Its antigen is as yet unknown. The donors were healthy bone marrow donors. PCR used 60 Vbeta primers and 13 Jbeta primers. The method was immunoSEQ multiplex PCR; TCRdb's version includes in-frame clones alone and lacks a portion of them. The data hold under 200,000 clones, with roughly 75% observed a single time. This record belongs to a study of cytomegalovirus exposure and HLA in healthy donors. Study-wide findings and caveats: Being indistinguishable, some V segments were excluded, TRBV6-2 and TRBV6-3 among them. A later analysis linked a missense DCLRE1C variant to TCR beta V- and J-gene trimming. Rates of TCR association differed by HLA locus in a later analysis, with DRB1 highest and HLA-C lowest.

The ends were cut back, 0 bases at V and 2 bases at J, with 14 bases in the middle. CDR3 length: 16 residues. Germline lookup yields CDR1 SGHRS and CDR2 YFSETQ. The receptor was derived from a woman aged 40-49 years in good health and CMV-seropositive. Sequenced input: PBMCs. The chain links TRBV5-1 to TRBJ1-2; weak D call: TRBD1 (6 bases). The CDR3 spells CASSLEGEGLNYGYTF. CDR3 DNA: TGCGCCAGCAGCTTGGAGGGGGAGGGCCTGAACTATGGCTACACCTTC.